This entry lists 8 T cell receptor beta chains sequenced from one sample in a study of blood T cell repertoires in COVID-19. The method was immunoSEQ multiplex PCR; TCRdb's version includes in-frame clones alone and lacks a portion of them. The sample lists 130,000 or so clones, around 87% occurring once. Source material: peripheral blood. All receptors come from an older man with active or convalescent COVID-19.

The chain has TRBV7-2 and TRBJ1-2; weak D call: TRBD1 (5 bases). The CDR3 is 14 residues long. V was cut by 5 bases and J by 8 bases, with 18 bases left in between. Germline CDR1 reads SGHTA; CDR2 reads FQGNSA. The DNA for the CDR3 is TGTGCCAGCAGCAACCCGACAGTTCCCGGAGGCTACACCTTC. Translated: CASSNPTVPGGYTF. The full variable domain, with the rest looked up from reference TRBV7-2 and TRBJ1-2, is GAGVSQSPSNKVTEKGKDVELRCDPISGHTALYWYRQSLGQGLEFLIYFQGNSAPDKSGLPSDRFSAERTGGSVSTLTIQRTQQEDSAVYLCASSNPTVPGGYTFGSGTRLTVV.

The genes are TRBV7-9 and TRBJ2-7; 9 positions agree with TRBD2. Germline V gene data show CDR1 as SEHNR and CDR2 as FQNEAQ (reference sequence). This CDR3 is built from 15 residues. V lost 7 bases, J lost 0 bases, and 7 bases stayed unmatched. CDR3: CASTSGTSSSYEQYF. In nucleotides, the CDR3 is TGTGCCAGCACCTCCGGGACTAGCTCCTCCTACGAGCAGTACTTC.

The rearrangement links TRBV2 to TRBJ2-7; weak D call: TRBD1 (6 bases). V shed 8 bases and J shed 0 bases, with 14 bases lying between them. Germline loops: CDR1 SNHLY, CDR2 FYNNEI. This CDR3 spans 14 amino acids. The CDR3 spells CASARQVSSYEQYF. CDR3 in DNA: TGTGCCAGCGCTCGACAGGTATCCTCCTACGAGCAGTACTTC.

V usage is TRBV20-1 and J usage is TRBJ2-3; the match to TRBD2 covers 8 bases. The V segment lost 3 bases and the J segment 1 base; nucleotides outside the gene matches: 6. The germline V gene encodes CDR1 DFQATT and CDR2 SNEGSKA (reference sequence). This CDR3 has 15 amino acids. The CDR3 is CSASVAGGGTDTQYF. The CDR3 nucleotides are TGCAGTGCTAGTGTTGCGGGAGGCGGCACAGATACGCAGTATTTT.

This clone was counted a single time. J is TRBJ2-7 and V is TRBV7-2; the D gene is possibly TRBD1 (5 bases). CDR1 is SGHTA, CDR2 FQGNSA, per germline. This CDR3 is built from 15 residues. Trimming removed 1 base from V and 3 bases from J, with 13 bases in between. The CDR3 sequence is CASSLDVRANYEQYF. CDR3 nucleotide sequence: TGTGCCAGCAGCTTAGATGTCAGGGCAAACTACGAGCAGTACTTC.

The sample holds a few counts of this clone. This sequence joins TRBV25-1 and TRBJ2-5; 8 bases agree with TRBD1. The CDR3 has 13 residues. V lost 9 bases to trimming and J lost 5 bases; unmatched junction nucleotides: 8. Looked up from germline, CDR1 is MGHDK and CDR2 is SYGVNS. DNA of the CDR3: TGTGCCAGGACGACAGGGGTCAGGGAGACCCAGTACTTC. Protein: CARTTGVRETQYF.

The DNA of the CDR3 is TGCGCCAGCAGCCCCCTGACAGCGGGAGTGGATGAGCAGTTCTTC. Translation gives CASSPLTAGVDEQFF. The V gene is TRBV5-1, the J gene TRBJ2-1; 8 positions agree with TRBD2. The CDR3 is made up of 15 amino acids. Germline-derived CDR1 and CDR2 are SGHRS and YFSETQ. V shed 4 bases, J shed 8 bases, and the junction held 11 bases outside the gene matches.

The chain recombines TRBV27 with TRBJ2-4, with D possibly being TRBD2 (6 bases). Trimming took 3 bases from V and 3 from J, leaving 12 bases between them. The CDR3 sequence is 15 residues long. Looked up from germline, CDR1 is MNHEY and CDR2 is SMNVEV (reference sequence). The CDR3 DNA sequence: TGTGCCAGCAGTTTCAACGGGGGAGGCAAAAACATTCAGTACTTC. This translates into CASSFNGGGKNIQYF.